Following are 12 T cell receptor beta chains from one sample sequenced in a study of blood T cell repertoires in COVID-19. Clones were read by immunoSEQ multiplex PCR, and TCRdb kept only the in-frame ones, dropping some. Of about 280,000 clones listed, nearly 90% are singletons. The sample taken for sequencing was peripheral blood. The receptors stem from a young man with active or convalescent COVID-19.

The table lists this clone with a count of one. The chain uses TRBV18 and TRBJ2-3; a possible D gene is TRBD2 (5 bases). Germline V lookup: CDR1 KGHSH, CDR2 LQKENI. This CDR3 comprises 13 residues. Between the trimmed V and J ends, which lost 3 bases and 6 bases, there was a span of 10 bases. The CDR3 bases are TGTGCCAGCTCACCCGGACTCTCGGATACGCAGTATTTT. Its translation is CASSPGLSDTQYF.

The V and J genes are TRBV19 and TRBJ2-4, with 9 bases fitting TRBD1. CDR3 length: 15 residues. V lost 1 base to trimming and J lost 4 bases; unmatched junction nucleotides: 2. CDR1 is LNHDA and CDR2 is SQIVND in the germline V gene (reference sequence). CDR3 sequence: CASSIGGTGKNIQYF. CDR3 nucleotides: TGTGCCAGTAGTATAGGAGGGACAGGGAAAAACATTCAGTACTTC.

V and J are TRBV3-1 (or the pseudogene TRBV3-2) and TRBJ2-5, with TRBD1 matching over 9 bases. Trimming removed 1 base from V and 14 bases from J; junction bases left unmatched: 2. Germline CDR1 LGHDT, CDR2 YNNKEL (reference sequence). The CDR3 has 11 residues. The CDR3 DNA follows: TGTGCCAGCAGCCAAGGGGACAGGGAATACTTC. This codes for CASSQGDREYF.

The CDR3 bases are TGTGCCAGTAGTATGCTAGGGGTTCACTATGGCTACACCTTC. It specifies CASSMLGVHYGYTF. The rearrangement links TRBV19 to TRBJ1-2, with D perhaps TRBD1 (5 bases). This CDR3 has 14 residues. V was clipped by 3 bases and J by 3 bases, with 11 bases between them. The germline CDR1 and CDR2 sequences are LNHDA and SQIVND (reference sequence).

The chain is built from TRBV16 and TRBJ1-6; D ambiguous. Germline CDR1 KGHSY, CDR2 FQNENV. Deletions cut 4 bases from V and 6 bases from J, with 7 bases between. The CDR3 sequence is 13 residues long. CDR3 region: CASSPSPNSPLHF. CDR3 nucleotide sequence: TGTGCCAGCAGCCCGAGCCCTAATTCACCCCTCCACTTT.

This rearrangement joins TRBV4-3 to TRBJ1-6, with a weak D call TRBD1 (5 bases). The germline CDR1 and CDR2 sequences are LGHNA and YSLEER. Trimming stripped 0 bases from V and 5 bases from J, with 8 bases between. The CDR3 length is 15 residues. The chain's CDR3 is CASSQDQGNNSPLHF. DNA of the CDR3: TGCGCCAGCAGCCAAGATCAGGGTAATAATTCACCCCTCCACTTT.

This chain uses TRBV9 with TRBJ2-7; TRBD1 might be the D (5 bases). V was shortened by 4 bases and J by 5 bases, with 16 bases between the two germline ends. CDR3 size: 14 residues. Germline CDR1 SGDLS, CDR2 YYNGEE. The CDR3 bases are TGTGCCAGCAGCTCAGGGCGTGGCCAGGACGAGCAGTACTTC. Encoded protein: CASSSGRGQDEQYF.

A single count supports this clone. This chain uses TRBV6-5 with TRBJ1-1; 8 positions match TRBD1. V lost 6 bases to trimming and J lost 5 bases; unmatched junction nucleotides: 8. The CDR3 length is 14 residues. From germline, CDR1 is MNHEY and CDR2 SVGAGI. CDR3 amino acids: CASSRGLVETEAFF. CDR3 bases: TGTGCCAGCAGCAGGGGGCTGGTAGAAACTGAAGCTTTCTTT.

The chain is built from TRBV9 and TRBJ1-3, with a possible D match to TRBD1 (5 bases). The germline V and J ends were trimmed by 5 bases and 0 bases, with 9 bases remaining between them. The CDR3 contains 14 residues. Germline assignment: CDR1 SGDLS and CDR2 YYNGEE. As DNA, the CDR3 is TGTGCCAGCAGTGTTACAGGCTCTGGAAACACCATATATTTT. This encodes CASSVTGSGNTIYF.

The chain has TRBV19 and TRBJ2-2; 12 bases match TRBD2. The CDR3 loop spans 19 amino acids. Germline CDR1 is LNHDA and CDR2 is SQIVND (reference sequence). V trimming: 4 bases; J trimming: 0 bases; junction bases outside the gene matches: 9. Written as DNA, the CDR3 is TGTGCCAGTAGTACCGCACTAGCGGGGGGTTTCGCGAACACCGGGGAGCTGTTTTTT. It specifies CASSTALAGGFANTGELFF.

This chain connects TRBV24-1 to TRBJ2-3; 7 positions match TRBD1. Germline trimming cut 3 bases from V and 0 bases from J; bases unmatched to any gene: 5. Germline V CDR1 and CDR2: KGHDR, SFDVKD. The CDR3 totals 16 residues. The CDR3 region has the DNA TGTGCCACCAGTGATAAGGGGGCGGACAGCACAGATACGCAGTATTTT. It yields the protein CATSDKGADSTDTQYF.

This clone was counted once. The J gene is TRBJ1-2, the V gene TRBV4-2; D might be TRBD1 (6 bases). V was trimmed by 1 base and J by 3 bases, leaving 18 bases between them. The CDR3 is made up of 17 amino acids. Germline V CDR1 and CDR2: LGHNA, YNFKEQ. The CDR3 coding sequence is TGTGCCAGCAGCCAAGTCGAGTACAGGGTATCGGACTATGGCTACACCTTC. This sequence encodes CASSQVEYRVSDYGYTF.